These T cell receptor beta chains were read from a single sample in a study of early T cells in non-severe SARS-CoV-2 infection. TCRdb fed the 5' RACE reads into MiXCR, producing one record per CDR3 protein. The data hold around 57,000 distinct CDR3 sequences, with approximately 10% observed a single time. What was sequenced was whole blood. The receptor set was obtained from an adult who was a healthcare worker with PCR-confirmed SARS-CoV-2 infection or an uninfected control (not recorded which). Both conserved end residues are part of each CDR3. Fields, in order: J gene, V gene, D gene, clone size, CDR3 length, CDR3 protein, CDR3 DNA. The D gene is left open where the match is weak. The size field is filled for only some rows; it gives once, few, many or a size class.

TRBJ2-7 | TRBV10-3 | . | few | 12 | CAIRTDSYEQYF | TGTGCCATCAGGACGGACAGCTACGAGCAGTACTTC
TRBJ1-3 | TRBV7-2 | . | many | 12 | CASSLKGDTIYF | TGTGCCAGCAGCTTAAAAGGGGACACCATATATTTT
TRBJ2-2 | TRBV12-3/TRBV12-4 | . | . | 15 | CASSIQGGPIGELFF | TGTGCCAGCAGTATCCAGGGGGGGCCTATCGGGGAGCTGTTTTTT
TRBJ2-7 | TRBV9 | . | many | 15 | CASSVVPTSLNEQYF | TGTGCCAGCAGCGTAGTCCCGACATCTTTGAACGAGCAGTACTTC
TRBJ2-4 | TRBV5-8 | TRBD1 | many | 17 | CASSFSGTGAYKNIQYF | TGTGCCAGCAGCTTTTCCGGGACAGGGGCTTACAAAAACATTCAGTACTTC
TRBJ2-6 | TRBV4-2 | TRBD1 | many | 20 | CASSQEVRGQGISGANVLTF | TGTGCCAGCAGCCAAGAAGTTCGGGGACAGGGAATTTCTGGGGCCAACGTCCTGACTTTC
TRBJ1-4 | TRBV3-1 | . | few | 14 | CASSSGQGGEKLFF | TGTGCCAGCAGCTCCGGGCAGGGTGGTGAAAAACTGTTTTTT
TRBJ1-2 | TRBV3-1 | . | many | 14 | CASSQAAVNYGYTF | TGTGCCAGCAGCCAAGCTGCAGTCAACTATGGCTACACCTTC
TRBJ2-3 | TRBV7-7 | . | many | 13 | CASSTGNTDTQYF | TGTGCTAGCAGCACAGGGAACACAGATACGCAGTATTTT
TRBJ2-2 | TRBV27 | . | many | 15 | CASTPGGANTGELFF | TGTGCCAGCACCCCCGGGGGTGCGAACACCGGGGAGCTGTTTTTT
TRBJ2-7 | TRBV7-2 | . | few | 13 | CASSLLVTYEQYF | TGTGCCAGCAGCTTGCTAGTGACCTACGAGCAGTACTTC
TRBJ2-5 | TRBV7-2 | . | many | 16 | CASSSWFRDSEETQYF | TGTGCCAGCAGCTCATGGTTCCGGGACTCAGAAGAGACCCAGTACTTC
TRBJ1-6 | TRBV6-5 | . | many | 14 | CASTRGQGGSPLHF | TGTGCCAGCACCCGAGGCCAGGGCGGATCACCCCTCCACTTT
TRBJ1-2 | TRBV12-3/TRBV12-4 | . | few | 11 | CASSLDSSLTF | TGTGCCAGCAGTTTAGATTCCAGTTTAACCTTC
TRBJ2-3 | TRBV10-1 | TRBD1 | few | 13 | CASSTGQGDTQYF | TGCGCCAGCAGCACTGGACAGGGAGATACGCAGTATTTT
TRBJ2-2 | TRBV5-1 | TRBD2 | . | 15 | CASSREGTSIGELFF | TGCGCCAGCAGCCGGGAGGGGACTTCCATCGGGGAGCTGTTTTTT
TRBJ1-2 | TRBV29-1 | . | few | 14 | CSVTHGSVPYGYTF | TGCAGCGTCACACACGGATCCGTCCCCTATGGCTACACCTTC
TRBJ2-3 | TRBV20-1 | . | many | 15 | CSARDWGGPTDTQYF | TGCAGTGCTAGAGATTGGGGGGGGCCCACAGATACGCAGTATTTT
TRBJ2-1 | TRBV2 | . | many | 14 | CASGMGPQDNEQFF | TGTGCCAGCGGGATGGGGCCGCAGGACAATGAGCAGTTCTTC
TRBJ2-7 | TRBV7-2 | . | many | 13 | CASSSGLGYEQYF | TGTGCCAGCAGCTCTGGGCTAGGATACGAGCAGTACTTC
TRBJ2-3 | TRBV3-1 | . | many | 13 | CASSLAGTDTQYF | TGTGCCAGCAGCTTAGCTGGCACAGATACGCAGTATTTT
TRBJ2-5 | TRBV20-1 | TRBD2 | many | 16 | CSAASGGGPFGETQYF | TGCAGTGCTGCGTCTGGCGGGGGGCCGTTCGGAGAGACCCAGTACTTC
TRBJ2-3 | TRBV5-6 | TRBD1 | many | 16 | CASSKDRGYPTDTQYF | TGTGCCAGCAGCAAGGACAGGGGGTACCCCACAGATACGCAGTATTTT
TRBJ2-1 | TRBV12-3/TRBV12-4 | . | . | 16 | CASSPSGGGKYNEQFF | TGTGCCAGCAGTCCCTCCGGTGGCGGGAAATACAATGAGCAGTTCTTC
TRBJ2-7 | TRBV7-2 | TRBD1 | many | 13 | CASSLEGRGPFFF | TGTGCCAGCAGCTTAGAGGGCAGGGGGCCCTTCTTCTTC
TRBJ2-1 | TRBV6-6 | TRBD2 | many | 15 | CASSLLAVEYNEQFF | TGTGCCAGCAGTTTACTAGCGGTAGAGTACAATGAGCAGTTCTTC
TRBJ2-7 | TRBV7-9 | TRBD2 | . | 15 | CASSPARLAVYEQYF | TGTGCCAGCAGCCCGGCCCGACTAGCGGTTTACGAGCAGTACTTC
TRBJ2-7 | TRBV14 | . | . | 13 | CASSPWTGGEQYF | TGTGCCAGCAGCCCGTGGACCGGGGGCGAGCAGTACTTC
TRBJ1-5 | TRBV20-1 | . | many | 15 | CSAPRHPGGNQPQHF | TGCAGTGCTCCTAGACATCCCGGGGGCAATCAGCCCCAGCATTTT
TRBJ1-1 | TRBV12-3/TRBV12-4 | . | few | 14 | CASSEWGVRTEAFF | TGTGCCAGCAGCGAATGGGGGGTACGAACTGAAGCTTTCTTT
TRBJ2-7 | TRBV27 | . | many | 15 | CASSLSSSYFYEQYF | TGTGCCAGCAGTTTATCAAGCAGTTATTTCTACGAGCAGTACTTC
TRBJ2-1 | TRBV7-2 | . | many | 14 | CASSRLGGGDEQFF | TGTGCCAGCAGCCGTTTAGGGGGGGGCGATGAGCAGTTCTTC
TRBJ2-3 | TRBV15 | . | . | 12 | CATHTGTDTQYF | TGTGCCACACATACAGGGACAGATACGCAGTATTTT
TRBJ2-3 | TRBV29-1 | . | many | 15 | CSVELGKRSTDTQYF | TGCAGCGTTGAGTTAGGGAAGCGGAGCACAGATACGCAGTATTTT
TRBJ1-2 | TRBV6-5 | TRBD1 | many | 12 | CASRGTGRGYTF | TGTGCCAGCAGGGGGACAGGGCGAGGCTACACCTTC
TRBJ2-1 | TRBV27 | TRBD1 | many | 19 | CASSFPGQGAPVAYHEQFF | TGTGCCAGCAGTTTTCCCGGACAGGGGGCACCGGTGGCCTATCATGAGCAGTTCTTC
TRBJ2-5 | TRBV10-3 | . | many | 13 | CAISDQGQGGQYF | TGTGCCATCAGTGATCAGGGCCAAGGAGGCCAGTACTTC
TRBJ1-6 | TRBV20-1 | . | many | 13 | CSATGDRPSPLHF | TGCAGTGCTACCGGGGACCGGCCCTCACCCCTCCACTTT
TRBJ1-6 | TRBV6-5 | . | . | 15 | CASSSRDSYNSPLHF | TGTGCCAGCAGTTCCCGAGACAGCTATAATTCACCCCTCCACTTT
TRBJ1-1 | TRBV12-3/TRBV12-4 | . | many | 14 | CASSLSWGDTEAFF | TGTGCCAGCAGTTTATCATGGGGAGATACTGAAGCTTTCTTT
TRBJ2-1 | TRBV6-1 | . | . | 12 | CASRSTGWEQFF | TGTGCCAGCAGATCAACAGGGTGGGAGCAGTTCTTC
TRBJ2-2 | TRBV9 | TRBD2 | few | 17 | CASSIFSGGPGTGELFF | TGTGCCAGCAGCATCTTTAGCGGGGGCCCCGGGACCGGGGAGCTGTTTTTT
TRBJ2-7 | TRBV6-2/TRBV6-3 | TRBD1 | many | 15 | CASSFRDSSSYEQYF | TGTGCCAGCAGTTTCCGGGACAGTAGCTCCTACGAGCAGTACTTC
TRBJ1-1 | TRBV30 | . | many | 12 | CAWRGLNTEAFF | TGTGCCTGGAGAGGCTTGAACACTGAAGCTTTCTTT
TRBJ2-5 | TRBV20-1 | TRBD2 | . | 15 | CSARRLAGSQETQYF | TGCAGTGCTAGACGTCTAGCGGGGAGCCAAGAGACCCAGTACTTC
TRBJ2-5 | TRBV12-3/TRBV12-4 | . | many | 12 | CASSRPGKAQYF | TGTGCCAGCAGTCGACCGGGGAAGGCCCAGTACTTC
TRBJ2-1 | TRBV7-3 | . | many | 16 | CASSSNPKIRFNEQFF | TGTGCCAGCAGCTCCAACCCCAAAATACGATTCAATGAGCAGTTCTTC
TRBJ1-2 | TRBV3-1 | . | many | 17 | CASTNQNRAGANYGYTF | TGTGCCAGCACAAACCAAAATCGGGCAGGGGCGAACTATGGCTACACCTTC
TRBJ2-7 | TRBV6-1 | . | . | 16 | CAAGRGGGLRLTEQYF | TGTGCCGCTGGTCGGGGAGGGGGACTTAGGTTAACTGAGCAGTACTTC
TRBJ1-6 | TRBV10-3 | . | . | 15 | CAINGAGRDNSPLHF | TGTGCCATCAATGGAGCAGGGAGGGATAATTCACCCCTCCACTTT
TRBJ2-5 | TRBV12-3/TRBV12-4 | TRBD2 | many | 15 | CASTAGLAGGETQYF | TGTGCCAGCACCGCCGGACTAGCGGGGGGAGAGACCCAGTACTTC
TRBJ1-3 | TRBV6-7 | . | . | 15 | CARRGHLLRGNTIYF | TGTGCCAGAAGAGGACACCTTCTTCGCGGAAACACCATATATTTT
TRBJ1-2 | TRBV20-1 | TRBD1 | . | 13 | CSAPRQGGFGYTF | TGCAGTGCACCCCGACAGGGAGGGTTTGGCTACACCTTC
TRBJ1-6 | TRBV5-1 | . | many | 13 | CASKEGTHSPLHF | TGCGCCAGCAAGGAGGGGACACATTCACCCCTCCACTTT
TRBJ1-1 | TRBV6-5 | . | many | 15 | CASREQTPGYTEAFF | TGTGCCAGCAGGGAACAGACACCAGGTTACACTGAAGCTTTCTTT
TRBJ2-7 | TRBV28 | TRBD1 | many | 15 | CASSPLRDRGYEQYF | TGTGCCAGCAGTCCCCTCCGGGACAGGGGATACGAGCAGTACTTC
TRBJ2-6 | TRBV10-3 | . | . | 16 | CAIGDQGPSGANVLTF | TGTGCCATCGGGGACCAGGGGCCCTCTGGGGCCAACGTCCTGACTTTC
TRBJ1-1 | TRBV9 | . | few | 14 | CASSAQGATTEAFF | TGTGCCAGCAGCGCCCAGGGTGCCACCACTGAAGCTTTCTTT
TRBJ2-2 | TRBV30 | . | few | 11 | CAWSGDGELFF | TGTGCCTGGAGCGGGGACGGGGAGCTGTTTTTT